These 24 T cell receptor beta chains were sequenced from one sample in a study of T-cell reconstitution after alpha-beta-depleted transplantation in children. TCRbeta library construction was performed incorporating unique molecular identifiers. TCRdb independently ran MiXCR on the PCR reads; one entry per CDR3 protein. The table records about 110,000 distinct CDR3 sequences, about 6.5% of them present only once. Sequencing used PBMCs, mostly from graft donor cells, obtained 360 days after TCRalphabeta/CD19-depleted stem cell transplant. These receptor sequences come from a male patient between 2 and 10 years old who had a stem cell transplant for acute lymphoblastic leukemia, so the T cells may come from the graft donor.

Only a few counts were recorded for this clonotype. CDR3 residues: CATSWVGGYTF. The CDR3 DNA follows: TGTGCCACCAGCTGGGTAGGAGGCTACACCTTC. V gene TRBV15 combines with J gene TRBJ1-2, with D uncertain. This CDR3 is built from 11 residues. Germline lookup yields CDR1 LNHNV and CDR2 YYDKDF (reference sequence). V was shortened by 5 bases and J by 8 bases, with 9 bases between the two germline ends. Looking up the rest from reference TRBV15 and TRBJ1-2 gives the full variable domain: DAMVIQNPRYQVTQFGKPVTLSCSQTLNHNVMYWYQQKSSQAPKLLFHYYDKDFNNEADTPDNFQSRRPNTSFCFLDIRSPGLGDTAMYLCATSWVGGYTFGSGTRLTVV.

CDR3: CASRSGSYNEQFF. The CDR3, as DNA: TGTGCTAGCCGGAGCGGTTCCTACAATGAGCAGTTCTTC. This rearrangement joins TRBV12-5 to TRBJ2-1; possible D gene TRBD2, 5 bases. The CDR3 runs to 13 residues. Germline CDR1 LGHNT, CDR2 FRNRAP. V gave up 9 bases and J gave up 1 base, with 10 bases separating them. The whole variable domain, remainder taken from reference TRBV12-5 and TRBJ2-1, is DARVTQTPRHKVTEMGQEVTMRCQPILGHNTVFWYRQTMMQGLELLAYFRNRAPLDDSGMPKDRFSAEMPDATLATLKIQPSEPRDSAVYFCASRSGSYNEQFFGPGTRLTVL.

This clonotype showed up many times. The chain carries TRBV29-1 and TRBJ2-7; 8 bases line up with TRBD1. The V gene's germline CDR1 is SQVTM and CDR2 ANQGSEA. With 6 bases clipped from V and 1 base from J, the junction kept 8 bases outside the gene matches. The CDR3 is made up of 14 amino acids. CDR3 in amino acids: CSVGSGGASYEQYF. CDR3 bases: TGCAGCGTGGGCTCAGGGGGCGCTTCCTACGAGCAGTACTTC.

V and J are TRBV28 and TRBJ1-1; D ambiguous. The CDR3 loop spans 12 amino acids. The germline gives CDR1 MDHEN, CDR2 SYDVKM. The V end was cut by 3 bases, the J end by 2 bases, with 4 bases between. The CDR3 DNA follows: TGTGCCAGCAGTTTCCCAAACACTGAAGCTTTCTTT. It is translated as CASSFPNTEAFF.

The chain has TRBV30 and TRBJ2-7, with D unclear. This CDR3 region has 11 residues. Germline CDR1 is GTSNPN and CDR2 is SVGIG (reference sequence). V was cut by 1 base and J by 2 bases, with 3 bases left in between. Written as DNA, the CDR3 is TGTGCCTGGAGTGGGACCTACGAGCAGTACTTC. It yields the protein CAWSGTYEQYF.

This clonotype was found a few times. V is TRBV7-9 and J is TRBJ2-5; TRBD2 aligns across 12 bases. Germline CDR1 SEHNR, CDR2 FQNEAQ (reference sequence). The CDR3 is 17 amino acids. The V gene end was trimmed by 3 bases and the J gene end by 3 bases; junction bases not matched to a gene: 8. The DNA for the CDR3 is TGTGCCAGCAGCTTCCGTCGGACTAGCGGGGAGGAAGAGACCCAGTACTTC. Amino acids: CASSFRRTSGEEETQYF.

In DNA form, the CDR3 reads TGTGCCAGCAGCACAAGGACAGGGGGCTACGAGCAGTACTTC. This codes for CASSTRTGGYEQYF. The chain recombines TRBV7-9 with TRBJ2-7, with TRBD1 identical over 10 bases. V lost 5 bases, J lost 3 bases, and 4 bases stayed unmatched. This CDR3 contains 14 residues. Germline-derived CDR1 and CDR2 are SEHNR and FQNEAQ (reference sequence).

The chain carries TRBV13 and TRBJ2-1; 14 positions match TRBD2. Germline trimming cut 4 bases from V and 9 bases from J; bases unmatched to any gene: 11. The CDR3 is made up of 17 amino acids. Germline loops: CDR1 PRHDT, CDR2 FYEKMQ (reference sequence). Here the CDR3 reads CASSSPGLAGVEGEQFF. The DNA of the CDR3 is TGTGCCAGCAGCTCCCCGGGACTAGCGGGGGTTGAGGGTGAGCAGTTCTTC.

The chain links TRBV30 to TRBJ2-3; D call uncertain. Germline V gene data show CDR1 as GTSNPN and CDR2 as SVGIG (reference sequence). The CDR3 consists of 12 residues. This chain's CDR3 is CAVRAGTDTQYF. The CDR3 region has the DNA TGTGCAGTGAGAGCAGGCACAGATACGCAGTATTTT.

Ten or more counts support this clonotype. This chain's CDR3 is CASIQGGSSYNEQFF. The CDR3 DNA sequence: TGTGCCAGCATCCAGGGGGGATCCTCCTACAATGAGCAGTTCTTC. The chain has TRBV3-1 and TRBJ2-1, with D possibly TRBD1 on 7 matching bases. CDR1 and CDR2 (germline): LGHDT, YNNKEL (reference sequence). The CDR3 has 15 amino acids. V was cut by 7 bases and J by 0 bases, with 13 bases left in between.

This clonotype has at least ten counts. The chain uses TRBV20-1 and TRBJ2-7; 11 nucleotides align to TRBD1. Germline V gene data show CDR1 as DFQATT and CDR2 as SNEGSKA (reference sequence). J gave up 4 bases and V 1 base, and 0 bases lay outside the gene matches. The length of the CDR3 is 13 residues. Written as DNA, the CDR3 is TGCAGTGCTAGAGGGGACAGGGGGTACGAGCAGTACTTC. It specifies CSARGDRGYEQYF.

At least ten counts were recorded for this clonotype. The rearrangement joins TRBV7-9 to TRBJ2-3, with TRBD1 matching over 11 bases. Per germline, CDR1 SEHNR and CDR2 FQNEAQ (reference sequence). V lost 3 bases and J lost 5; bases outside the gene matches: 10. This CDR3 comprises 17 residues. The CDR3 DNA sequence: TGTGCCAGCAGCTTCGGACAGGGGGCGTTGGTTGTAGATACGCAGTATTTT. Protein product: CASSFGQGALVVDTQYF. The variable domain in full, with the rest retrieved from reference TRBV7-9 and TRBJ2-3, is DTGVSQNPRHKITKRGQNVTFRCDPISEHNRLYWYRQTLGQGPEFLTYFQNEAQLEKSRLLSDRFSAERPKGSFSTLEIQRTEQGDSAMYLCASSFGQGALVVDTQYFGPGTRLTVL.

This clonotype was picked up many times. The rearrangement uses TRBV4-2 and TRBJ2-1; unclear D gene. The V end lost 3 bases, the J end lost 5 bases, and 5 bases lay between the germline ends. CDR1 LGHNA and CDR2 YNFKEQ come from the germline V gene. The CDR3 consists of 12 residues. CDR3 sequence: CASSQVNNEQFF. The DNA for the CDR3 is TGTGCCAGCAGCCAGGTAAACAATGAGCAGTTCTTC.

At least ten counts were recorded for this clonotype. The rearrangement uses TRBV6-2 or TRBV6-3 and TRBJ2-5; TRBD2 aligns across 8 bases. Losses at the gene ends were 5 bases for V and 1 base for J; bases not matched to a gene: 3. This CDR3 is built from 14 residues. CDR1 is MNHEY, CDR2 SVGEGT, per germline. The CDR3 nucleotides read TGTGCCAGCAGTAGACTAGCGCTCCAAGAGACCCAGTACTTC. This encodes CASSRLALQETQYF.

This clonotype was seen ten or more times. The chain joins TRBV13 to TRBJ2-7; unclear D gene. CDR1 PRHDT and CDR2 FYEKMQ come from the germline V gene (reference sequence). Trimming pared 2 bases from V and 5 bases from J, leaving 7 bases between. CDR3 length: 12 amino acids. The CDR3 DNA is TGTGCCAGCAGCTTAACCTCGAACGAGCAGTACTTC. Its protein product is CASSLTSNEQYF. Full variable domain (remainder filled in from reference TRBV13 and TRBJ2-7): AAGVIQSPRHLIKEKRETATLKCYPIPRHDTVYWYQQGPGQDPQFLISFYEKMQSDKGSIPDRFSAQQFSDYHSELNMSSLELGDSALYFCASSLTSNEQYFGPGTRLTVT.

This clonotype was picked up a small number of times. CDR3 sequence: CASSLERTGIYEQYF. Here the CDR3 DNA reads TGTGCCAGCAGCTTGGAACGGACAGGGATATACGAGCAGTACTTC. The chain joins TRBV7-2 to TRBJ2-7; 8 nucleotides agree with TRBD1. V lost 3 bases, J lost 4 bases, and 8 bases stayed unmatched. Per the germline V gene, CDR1 is SGHTA and CDR2 is FQGNSA. The CDR3 is made up of 15 amino acids.

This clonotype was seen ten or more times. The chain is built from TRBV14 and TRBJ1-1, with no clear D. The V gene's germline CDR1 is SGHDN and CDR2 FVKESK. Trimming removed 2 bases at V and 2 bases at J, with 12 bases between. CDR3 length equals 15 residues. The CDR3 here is CASSQTAVTNTEAFF. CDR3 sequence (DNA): TGTGCCAGCAGCCAAACAGCCGTAACTAACACTGAAGCTTTCTTT.

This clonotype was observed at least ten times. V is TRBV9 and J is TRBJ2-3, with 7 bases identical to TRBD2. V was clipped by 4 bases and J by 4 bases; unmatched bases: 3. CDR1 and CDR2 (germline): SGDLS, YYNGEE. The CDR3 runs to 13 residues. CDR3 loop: CASSPRGADTQYF. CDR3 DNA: TGTGCCAGCAGCCCCCGGGGGGCAGATACGCAGTATTTT.

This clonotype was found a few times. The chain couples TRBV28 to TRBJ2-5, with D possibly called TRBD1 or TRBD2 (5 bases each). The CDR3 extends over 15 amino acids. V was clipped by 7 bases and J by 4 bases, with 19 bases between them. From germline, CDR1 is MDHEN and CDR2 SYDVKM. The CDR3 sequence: CASTSGGSQGETQYF. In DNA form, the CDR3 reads TGTGCCAGCACCTCGGGCGGGTCCCAGGGAGAGACCCAGTACTTC.

This CDR3 reads CASGFGNEAFF. As DNA, the CDR3 is TGTGCTAGTGGTTTCGGCAATGAAGCTTTCTTT. The J gene is TRBJ1-1, the V gene TRBV12-5; no reliable D call. The CDR3 totals 11 residues. The germline CDR1 and CDR2 sequences are LGHNT and FRNRAP. Trimming left V 3 bases short and J 7 bases short, with 6 bases between.

DNA for the CDR3: TGTGCCAGCAGTTCGGACGGGGGACCTCGGCCCCAGCATTTT. It encodes CASSSDGGPRPQHF. The chain recombines TRBV27 with TRBJ1-5; perhaps TRBD1 as D (5 bases). The length of the CDR3 is 14 residues. V was trimmed by 4 bases and J by 9 bases, leaving 16 bases between them. The germline CDR1 and CDR2 sequences are MNHEY and SMNVEV (reference sequence).

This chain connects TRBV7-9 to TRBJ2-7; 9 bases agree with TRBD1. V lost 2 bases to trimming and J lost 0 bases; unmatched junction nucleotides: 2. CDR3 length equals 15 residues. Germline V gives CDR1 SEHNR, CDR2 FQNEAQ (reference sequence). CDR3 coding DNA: TGTGCCAGCAGCTTAACAGGGGGCCGCTCCTACGAGCAGTACTTC. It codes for CASSLTGGRSYEQYF.

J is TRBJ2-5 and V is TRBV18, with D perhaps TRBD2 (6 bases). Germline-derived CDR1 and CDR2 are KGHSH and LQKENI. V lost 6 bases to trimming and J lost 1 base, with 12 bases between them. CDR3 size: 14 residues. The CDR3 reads CASSPGSGQETQYF. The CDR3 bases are TGTGCCAGCTCTCCGGGTAGCGGCCAAGAGACCCAGTACTTC.

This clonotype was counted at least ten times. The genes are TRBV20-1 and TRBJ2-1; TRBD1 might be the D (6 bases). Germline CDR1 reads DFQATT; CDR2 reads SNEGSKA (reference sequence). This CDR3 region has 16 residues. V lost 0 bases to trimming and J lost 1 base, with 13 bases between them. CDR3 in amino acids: CSARDPARGSYNEQFF. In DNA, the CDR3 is TGCAGTGCTAGAGATCCCGCCAGGGGATCCTACAATGAGCAGTTCTTC.